This T cell receptor (beta chain) was retrieved from a study of T cell responses to AZD1222 COVID-19 vaccine. The protocol was immunoSEQ multiplex PCR, while the TCRdb copy is restricted to in-frame clones and leaves out a portion. The sample has roughly 150,000 clones, roughly 91% seen once. V gave up 4 bases and J gave up 3 bases; unmatched junction bases: 18. The CDR3 totals 18 residues. CDR1 is SGHAT and CDR2 is FQNNGV in the germline V gene. The chain links TRBV11-2 to TRBJ2-7; TRBD2 matches 7 bases. The source is an adult who received the AZD1222 COVID-19 vaccine. The sequenced sample was peripheral blood, obtained 28 days after the second AZD1222 dose. The CDR3 bases are TGTGCCAGCAGCTGGGCCGGGACTACCCTTATATACCTCTACGAGCAGTACTTC. Protein product: CASSWAGTTLIYLYEQYF.